A single sample gave rise to the 19 T cell receptor beta chains below, sequenced in a study of PD-1 blockade in classical Hodgkin lymphoma. Time point here: newly diagnosed, previously untreated cHL patient sample. Thawed PBMCs underwent magnetic negative selection to yield purified CD4+ T cells. Data came from immunoSEQ multiplex PCR; TCRdb stores just in-frame clones and leaves some out. This table has fewer than 40,000 clones, roughly nine tenths appearing once. Sequenced sample: CD4+ T cells from blood. The source of these receptors is a human donor with classical Hodgkin lymphoma.

This chain uses TRBV28 with TRBJ2-2; D gene ambiguous. Germline CDR1 and CDR2: MDHEN and SYDVKM. V gave up 2 bases and J gave up 9 bases, with 13 bases separating them. This CDR3 contains 14 residues. CDR3 DNA: TGTGCCAGCAGTTTAGTTACGCCGACCCGGGAGCTGTTTTTT. Its protein is CASSLVTPTRELFF. Combining the CDR3 with reference TRBV28 and TRBJ2-2 gives the whole variable domain DVKVTQSSRYLVKRTGEKVFLECVQDMDHENMFWYRQDPGLGLRLIYFSYDVKMKEKGDIPEGYSVSREKKERFSLILESASTNQTSMYLCASSLVTPTRELFFGEGSRLTVL.

The V call is TRBV18, the J call TRBJ1-5; D remains unclear. This CDR3 contains 13 residues. The germline V gene encodes CDR1 KGHSH and CDR2 LQKENI. Trimming pared 4 bases from V and 4 bases from J, leaving 8 bases between. This CDR3 reads CASSRDLNQPQHF. The CDR3 coding sequence is TGTGCCAGCTCACGAGACCTAAATCAGCCCCAGCATTTT.

The chain has TRBV18 and TRBJ1-6; 8 bases line up with TRBD1. Germline CDR1 is KGHSH and CDR2 is LQKENI. Trimming removed 3 bases from V and 7 bases from J; junction bases left unmatched: 5. The length of the CDR3 is 15 residues. The CDR3 bases are TGTGCCAGCTCACCGTCACAGGGGGTAAATTCACCCCTCCACTTT. This encodes CASSPSQGVNSPLHF.

This clone was counted a single time. V usage is TRBV11-3 and J usage is TRBJ2-5; 11 positions agree with TRBD2. Trimming removed 5 bases from V and 4 bases from J; junction bases left unmatched: 9. The V gene's germline CDR1 is SGHNT and CDR2 YENEEA. The length of the CDR3 is 16 residues. The CDR3 nucleotides are TGTGCCAGCAGCCCGAGGGGACTAGCGGTGGGAGAGACCCAGTACTTC. It codes for CASSPRGLAVGETQYF.

The chain couples TRBV11-1 to TRBJ2-5; weak D call: TRBD1 (6 bases). The CDR3 is 16 residues long. The V gene lost 5 bases and the J gene lost 1 base, with 17 bases spanning the gap. Germline CDR1 and CDR2: SGHAT and FQDESV (reference sequence). Here the CDR3 reads CASSPLAGAIQETQYF. The CDR3 bases are TGTGCCAGCAGCCCCCTGGCAGGGGCCATCCAAGAGACCCAGTACTTC.

V usage is TRBV21-1 and J usage is TRBJ1-2; the table assigns TRBD1, which was not confirmed against the DNA. TRBV21-1 is deemed a pseudogene. The CDR3 length is 14 residues. The CDR3, as DNA: TGTGCCAGCAGCAGATGGGCAACACTTTATGGCTACACCTTC. Its protein product is CASSRWATLYGYTF.

The CDR3: CSVRGGQGVTARRETQYF. The CDR3, as DNA: TGCAGCGTCCGGGGGGGACAGGGGGTGACTGCCCGGCGGGAGACCCAGTACTTC. The V and J genes are TRBV29-1 and TRBJ2-5; 11 positions agree with TRBD1. Per germline, CDR1 SQVTM and CDR2 ANQGSEA. V lost 6 bases, J lost 5 bases, and 20 bases stayed unmatched. The CDR3 spans 18 residues.

J is TRBJ2-7 and V is TRBV6-6; D may be TRBD1 (7 bases). The CDR3 extends over 11 amino acids. Per germline, CDR1 MNHNY and CDR2 SVGAGI (reference sequence). Trimming removed 8 bases at V and 3 bases at J, with 8 bases between. CDR3 in DNA: TGTGCCAGCCAGGGGGGCTACGAGCAGTACTTC. This encodes CASQGGYEQYF.

The chain uses TRBV5-6 and TRBJ2-5, with a possible D match to TRBD2 (5 bases). V was trimmed by 1 base and J by 3 bases, leaving 13 bases between them. The CDR3 extends over 15 amino acids. Germline values: CDR1 SGHDT, CDR2 YYEEEE. The CDR3 DNA reads as TGTGCCAGCAGCTTGAGGGAGATTGGGGAAGAGACCCAGTACTTC. Amino acid sequence: CASSLREIGEETQYF. Using reference TRBV5-6 and TRBJ2-5 for the parts outside the CDR3, the full variable domain is DAGVTQSPTHLIKTRGQQVTLRCSPKSGHDTVSWYQQALGQGPQFIFQYYEEEERQRGNFPDRFSGHQFPNYSSELNVNALLLGDSALYLCASSLREIGEETQYFGPGTRLLVL.

This clone was observed a single time. V usage is TRBV6-1 and J usage is TRBJ2-7; the D gene is possibly TRBD2 (6 bases). CDR1 and CDR2 from the germline V gene are MNHNS and SASEGT. This CDR3 is built from 15 residues. Trimming took 3 bases from V and 0 from J, leaving 12 bases between them. The CDR3 reads CASSDGGVHSYEQYF. The CDR3 DNA reads as TGTGCCAGCAGTGACGGCGGGGTCCACTCCTACGAGCAGTACTTC.

The chain joins TRBV7-2 to TRBJ2-5, with TRBD1 matching 8 bases. The J call may be in error: the DNA end matches TRBJ2-7 better. CDR1 and CDR2 (germline): SGHTA, FQGNSA. This CDR3 comprises 15 residues. CDR3 sequence: CASRPGTGVIYEQYF. DNA of the CDR3: TGTGCCAGCAGGCCCGGGACAGGCGTGATCTACGAGCAGTACTTC.

The chain uses TRBV10-2 and TRBJ2-1, with D hard to call. Trimming shortened V by 3 bases and J by 2 bases, and 11 bases separated the two germline ends. The CDR3 is 15 residues long. Looked up from germline, CDR1 is WSHSY and CDR2 is SAAADI. The CDR3, as DNA: TGCGCCAGCAGTGAATTGACGTGGGCCTACAATGAGCAGTTCTTC. This translates into CASSELTWAYNEQFF.

The J gene is TRBJ2-2, the V gene TRBV5-1; 12 bases fit TRBD1. This CDR3 region has 18 residues. Losses at the gene ends were 4 bases for V and 7 bases for J; bases not matched to a gene: 14. CDR1 SGHRS and CDR2 YFSETQ come from the germline V gene. Here the CDR3 reads CASSITPPGQGAVGELFF. CDR3 bases: TGCGCCAGCAGCATCACCCCTCCGGGACAGGGGGCGGTCGGGGAGCTGTTTTTT.

V usage is TRBV5-1 and J usage is TRBJ2-1; 8 bases are a match to TRBD2. Per germline, CDR1 SGHRS and CDR2 YFSETQ. V lost 4 bases to trimming and J lost 5 bases; unmatched junction nucleotides: 11. The CDR3 contains 16 residues. The CDR3 is CASSPGGAGVHNEQFF. In nucleotides, the CDR3 is TGCGCCAGCAGCCCGGGAGGAGCGGGAGTCCACAATGAGCAGTTCTTC. Looking up the rest from reference TRBV5-1 and TRBJ2-1 gives the full variable domain: KAGVTQTPRYLIKTRGQQVTLSCSPISGHRSVSWYQQTPGQGLQFLFEYFSETQRNKGNFPGRFSGRQFSNSRSEMNVSTLELGDSALYLCASSPGGAGVHNEQFFGPGTRLTVL.

V is TRBV25-1 and J is TRBJ1-1; D might be TRBD1 (6 bases). Trimming left V 2 bases short and J 0 bases short, with 13 bases between. The CDR3 length is 16 residues. Germline assignment: CDR1 MGHDK and CDR2 SYGVNS. The CDR3 bases are TGTGCCAGCAGTGAAACGGGGGGGGCTATGAACACTGAAGCTTTCTTT. Its translation is CASSETGGAMNTEAFF.

The V and J genes are TRBV5-1 and TRBJ2-3; 12 bases are shared with TRBD1. This CDR3 has 16 residues. V lost 4 bases to trimming and J lost 4 bases; unmatched junction nucleotides: 7. Germline CDR1 reads SGHRS; CDR2 reads YFSETQ. The CDR3, as DNA: TGCGCCAGCAGCCCGACCGGGACAGGGGGCGCAGATACGCAGTATTTT. Residues: CASSPTGTGGADTQYF.

The chain carries TRBV5-4 and TRBJ1-2, with D unclear. Germline V CDR1 and CDR2: SGHNT, YYREEE (reference sequence). The CDR3 loop spans 15 amino acids. The germline V and J ends were trimmed by 5 bases and 4 bases, with 18 bases remaining between them. CDR3 residues: CASRLIQRASYGYTF. The CDR3 DNA follows: TGTGCCAGCAGGTTGATCCAACGGGCCAGCTATGGCTACACCTTC.

Here the CDR3 DNA reads TGTGCCAGTAGTATAGGTGGTAGCGGAAGCACAGATACGCAGTATTTT. Protein product: CASSIGGSGSTDTQYF. V is TRBV19 and J is TRBJ2-3; TRBD2 might be the D (6 bases). V lost 1 base and J lost 0, with 11 bases in between. Germline V lookup: CDR1 LNHDA, CDR2 SQIVND (reference sequence). CDR3 size: 16 residues.

This clone appeared a single time. V gene TRBV6-6 combines with J gene TRBJ1-4, with D tentatively TRBD1 (5 bases). Germline lookup yields CDR1 MNHNY and CDR2 SVGAGI (reference sequence). The V gene lost 6 bases and the J gene lost 2 bases, with 16 bases spanning the gap. There are 16 residues in the CDR3. The CDR3 loop reads CASSWDLRTTNEKLFF. The CDR3 nucleotides are TGTGCCAGCAGCTGGGACCTCCGGACGACTAATGAAAAACTGTTTTTT.